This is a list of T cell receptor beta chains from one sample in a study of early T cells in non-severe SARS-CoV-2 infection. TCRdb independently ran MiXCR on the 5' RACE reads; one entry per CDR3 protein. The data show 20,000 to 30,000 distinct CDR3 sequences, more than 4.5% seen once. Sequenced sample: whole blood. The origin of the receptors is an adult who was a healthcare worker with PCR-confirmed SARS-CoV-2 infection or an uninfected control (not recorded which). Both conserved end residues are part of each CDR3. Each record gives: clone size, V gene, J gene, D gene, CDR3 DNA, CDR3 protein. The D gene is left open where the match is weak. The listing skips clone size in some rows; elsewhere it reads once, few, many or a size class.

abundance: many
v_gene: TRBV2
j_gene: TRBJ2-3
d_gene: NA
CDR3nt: TGTGCCAGCAGTGAAGCGGGGGGTGGGGATACGCAGTATTTT
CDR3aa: CASSEAGGGDTQYF

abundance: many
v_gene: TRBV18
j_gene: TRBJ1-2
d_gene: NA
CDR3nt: TGTGCCAGCTCACCAAATACTCGGGGCGCCGGTAACTATGGCTACACCTTC
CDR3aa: CASSPNTRGAGNYGYTF

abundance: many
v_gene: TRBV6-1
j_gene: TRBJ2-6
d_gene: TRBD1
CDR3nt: TGTGCCGGACAGGGCCCTGGGGCCAACGTCCTGACTTTC
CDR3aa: CAGQGPGANVLTF

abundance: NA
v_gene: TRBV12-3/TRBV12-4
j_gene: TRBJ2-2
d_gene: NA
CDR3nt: TGTGCCAGCAGTTTCCAGCCGACCCGGACCGGGGAGCTGTTTTTT
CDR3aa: CASSFQPTRTGELFF

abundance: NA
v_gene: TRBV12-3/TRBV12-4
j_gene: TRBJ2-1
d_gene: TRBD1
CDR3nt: TGTGCCAGCAGTGGACAGGCTAGCTCCTACAATGAGCAGTTCTTC
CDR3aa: CASSGQASSYNEQFF

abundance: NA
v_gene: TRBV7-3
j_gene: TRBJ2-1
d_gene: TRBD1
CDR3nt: TGTGCCAGCAGCCCGAGGGGGCAGGATGAGCAGTTCTTC
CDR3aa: CASSPRGQDEQFF

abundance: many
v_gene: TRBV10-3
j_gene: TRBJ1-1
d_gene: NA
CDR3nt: TGTGCCATCAGTGAACGGGGGGACACTGAAGCTTTCTTT
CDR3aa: CAISERGDTEAFF

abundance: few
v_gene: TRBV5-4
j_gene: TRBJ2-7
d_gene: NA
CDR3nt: TGTGCCAGCAGCTTGCAGTTGAGCTCCTACGAGCAGTACTTC
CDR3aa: CASSLQLSSYEQYF

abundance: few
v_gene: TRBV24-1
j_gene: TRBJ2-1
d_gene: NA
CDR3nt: TGTGCCACCAGCCCGGGAGACTCAGAGCAGTTCTTC
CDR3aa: CATSPGDSEQFF

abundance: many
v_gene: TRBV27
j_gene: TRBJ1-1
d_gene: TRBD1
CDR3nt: TGTGCCAGCAGTTTAGGGGCAGGGGGCAGGAACACTGAAGCTTTCTTT
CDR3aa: CASSLGAGGRNTEAFF

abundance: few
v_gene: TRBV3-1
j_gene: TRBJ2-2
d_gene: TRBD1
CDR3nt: TGTGCCAGCAGCCCCGACAGGGACACCGGGGAGCTGTTTTTT
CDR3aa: CASSPDRDTGELFF

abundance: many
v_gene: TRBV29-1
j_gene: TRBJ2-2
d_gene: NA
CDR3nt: TGCAGCTCTCAGGGACTTGGCACCGGGGAGCTGTTTTTT
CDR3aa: CSSQGLGTGELFF

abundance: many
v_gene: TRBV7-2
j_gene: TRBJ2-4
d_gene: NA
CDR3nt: TGTGCCAGCAGCCGGGGTTCTGCGTGGCTAGCCAAAAACATTCAGTACTTC
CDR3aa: CASSRGSAWLAKNIQYF

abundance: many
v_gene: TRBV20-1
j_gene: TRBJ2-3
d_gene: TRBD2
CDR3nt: TGCAGTGCTAGTCCTGTGATGAGCGGGGGGGACGATACGCAGTATTTT
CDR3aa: CSASPVMSGGDDTQYF

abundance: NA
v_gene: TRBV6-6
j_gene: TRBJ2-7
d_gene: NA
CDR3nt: TGTGCCAGCAGTTACACCCCTTTAGCGGAACCCTACGAGCAGTACTTC
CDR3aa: CASSYTPLAEPYEQYF

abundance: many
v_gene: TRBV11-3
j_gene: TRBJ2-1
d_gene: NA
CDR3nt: TGTGCCAGCAGTCCCTCCAGGGCCAGGGGTTTTGATGAGCAGTTCTTC
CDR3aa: CASSPSRARGFDEQFF

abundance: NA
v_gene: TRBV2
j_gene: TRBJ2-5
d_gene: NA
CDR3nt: TGTGCCAGCAGCCCCGCCCCGACGGAGACCCAGTACTTC
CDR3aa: CASSPAPTETQYF

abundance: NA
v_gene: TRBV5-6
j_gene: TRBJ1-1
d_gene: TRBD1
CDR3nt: TGTGCCAGCAGCTTCCGGGACAGGAACACTGAAGCTTTCTTT
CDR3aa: CASSFRDRNTEAFF

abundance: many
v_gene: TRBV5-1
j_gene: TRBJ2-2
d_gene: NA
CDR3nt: TGCGCCAGCAGCTTCGAGGGGACCGGGGAGCTGTTTTTT
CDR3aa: CASSFEGTGELFF

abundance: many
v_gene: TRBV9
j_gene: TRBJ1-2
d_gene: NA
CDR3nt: TGTGCCAGCAGCGTCTCCTCCCTAAGCTATGGCTACACCTTC
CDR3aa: CASSVSSLSYGYTF

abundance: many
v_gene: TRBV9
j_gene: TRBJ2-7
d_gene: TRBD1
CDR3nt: TGTGCCAGCAGCCCCCAGCCCGGGACAGAATACGAGCAGTACTTC
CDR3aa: CASSPQPGTEYEQYF

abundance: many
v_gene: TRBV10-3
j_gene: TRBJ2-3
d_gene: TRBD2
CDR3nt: TGTGCCATCAGCCAACTAGCGGGGGGCCGCACAGATACGCAGTATTTT
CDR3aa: CAISQLAGGRTDTQYF

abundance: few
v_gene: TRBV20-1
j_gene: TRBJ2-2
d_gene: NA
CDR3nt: TGCAGTGCTAGAGATCTAAACACCGGGGAGCTGTTTTTT
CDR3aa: CSARDLNTGELFF

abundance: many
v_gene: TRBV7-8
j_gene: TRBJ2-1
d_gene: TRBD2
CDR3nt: TGTGCCAGCAGCTTATCTATTCCGGGACTAGTAGATGAGCAGTTCTTC
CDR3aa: CASSLSIPGLVDEQFF

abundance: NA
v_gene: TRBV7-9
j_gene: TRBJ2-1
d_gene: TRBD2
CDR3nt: TGTGCCAGCAGCGTCAGCGGGGGGGCCTCCCATGAGCAGTTCTTC
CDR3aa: CASSVSGGASHEQFF

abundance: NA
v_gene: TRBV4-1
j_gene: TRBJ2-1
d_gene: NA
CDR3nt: TGCGCCAGCAGCGTTTACTACAATGAGCAGTTCTTC
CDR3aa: CASSVYYNEQFF

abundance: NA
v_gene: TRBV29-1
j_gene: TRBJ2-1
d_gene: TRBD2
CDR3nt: TGCAGCGCCGTGCTAGCGGGGGGGCGTTATGAGCAGTTCTTC
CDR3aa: CSAVLAGGRYEQFF

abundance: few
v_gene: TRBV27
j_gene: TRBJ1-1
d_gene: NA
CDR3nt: TGTGCCAGCAGTCAACAGGGAAACACTGAAGCTTTCTTT
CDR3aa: CASSQQGNTEAFF

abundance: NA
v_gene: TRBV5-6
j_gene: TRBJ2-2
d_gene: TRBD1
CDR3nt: TGTGCCAGCAGCCCTGGAGCAGGGGGCCCCGGGGAGCTGTTTTTT
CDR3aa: CASSPGAGGPGELFF

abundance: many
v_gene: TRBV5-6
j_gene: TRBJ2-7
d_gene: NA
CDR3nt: TGTGCCAGCAGCGGCGGGTTAACCTACGAGCAGTACTTC
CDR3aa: CASSGGLTYEQYF

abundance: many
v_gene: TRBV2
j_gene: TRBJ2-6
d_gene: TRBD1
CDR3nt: TGTGCCAGCAGCGCCGGGACAGGGGTCGGGGCCAACGTCCTGACTTTC
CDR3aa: CASSAGTGVGANVLTF

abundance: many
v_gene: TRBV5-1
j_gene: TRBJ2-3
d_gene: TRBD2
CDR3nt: TGCGCCAGCAGCTTCGGACTAGCGGGGGGGCCAGGAGATACGCAGTATTTT
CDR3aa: CASSFGLAGGPGDTQYF

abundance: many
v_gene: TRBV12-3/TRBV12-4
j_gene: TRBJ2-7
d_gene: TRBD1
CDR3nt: TGTGCCAGCAGTTTAGCGGGCAGGGGGCTACGCGAGCAGTACTTC
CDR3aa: CASSLAGRGLREQYF

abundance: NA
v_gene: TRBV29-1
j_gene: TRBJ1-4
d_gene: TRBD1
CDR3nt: TGCAGCGGCTACAGGGGTTCTAATGAAAAACTGTTTTTT
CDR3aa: CSGYRGSNEKLFF

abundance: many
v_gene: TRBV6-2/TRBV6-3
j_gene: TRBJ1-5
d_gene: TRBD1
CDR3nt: TGTGCCAGCATCTCGACAGGGGGCAATCAGCCCCAGCATTTT
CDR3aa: CASISTGGNQPQHF

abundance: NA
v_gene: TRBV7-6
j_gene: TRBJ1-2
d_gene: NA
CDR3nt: TGTGCCAGCAGCACAGGGTCTGGCTACACCTTC
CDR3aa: CASSTGSGYTF

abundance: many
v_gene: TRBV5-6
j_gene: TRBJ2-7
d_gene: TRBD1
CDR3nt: TGTGCCAGCAGCCCCGGGACAGGGGAGTACGAGCAGTACTTC
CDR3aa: CASSPGTGEYEQYF

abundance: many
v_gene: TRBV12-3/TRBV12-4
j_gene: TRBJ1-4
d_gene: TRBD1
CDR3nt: TGTGCCAGCAGTCCAGGACAGGGGGAAGCTAATGAAAAACTGTTTTTT
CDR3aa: CASSPGQGEANEKLFF

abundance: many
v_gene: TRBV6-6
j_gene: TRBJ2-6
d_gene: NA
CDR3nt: TGTGCCAGCTCCTACTCTGGGGCCAACGTCCTGACTTTC
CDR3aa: CASSYSGANVLTF

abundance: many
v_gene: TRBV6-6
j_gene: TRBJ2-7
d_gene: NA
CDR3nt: TGTGCCAGCAGCCACCAACCCGGACAGCACCTATACGAGCAGTACTTC
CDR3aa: CASSHQPGQHLYEQYF